The text below deals with one T cell receptor (beta chain). The germline V gene has CDR1 SGDLS and CDR2 YYNGEE. The CDR3 is 14 amino acids. The V gene lost 5 bases and the J gene lost 4 bases, with 15 bases spanning the gap. Clones were read by immunoSEQ multiplex PCR, and TCRdb kept only the in-frame ones, dropping some. Of some 280,000 clones listed, 70% to 90% are singletons. This sample is part of a study of blood T cell repertoires in COVID-19. Sequencing used peripheral blood. This chain links TRBV9 with TRBJ2-5; tentative D call: TRBD1 (5 bases). The clonotype originates from a woman aged 45-65 years with active or convalescent COVID-19. The CDR3 reads CASRVPDIRETQYF. Here the CDR3 DNA reads TGTGCCAGCAGAGTACCGGACATTCGAGAGACCCAGTACTTC.